The 18 T cell receptor beta chains below all came from one sample that was sequenced in a study of cytomegalovirus exposure and HLA in healthy donors. 60 Vbeta and 13 Jbeta primers were used in PCR. Sequencing was performed with immunoSEQ multiplex PCR; in TCRdb, only in-frame clones are kept and a portion is missing. In the table there are some 200,000 clones, 65% to 85% of which are singletons. Sequencing input: PBMCs. These receptors all come from a boy between 2 and 15 years old in good health and CMV-seronegative.

This chain uses TRBV9 with TRBJ1-1; no clear D. The V gene lost 0 bases and the J gene lost 6 bases, with 18 bases spanning the gap. The germline V gene encodes CDR1 SGDLS and CDR2 YYNGEE. The CDR3 loop spans 16 amino acids. In DNA, the CDR3 is TGTGCCAGCAGCGTAGTAGGGTCAGGAGGGTGGGCTGAAGCTTTCTTT. The encoded protein is CASSVVGSGGWAEAFF.

This rearrangement joins TRBV5-6 to TRBJ2-2; TRBD1 aligns across 9 bases. Germline V CDR1 and CDR2: SGHDT, YYEEEE. Trimming cost V 0 bases and J 5 bases; bases outside gene matches: 5. The CDR3 has 16 residues. The CDR3 region is CASSLVGQGQTGELFF. The CDR3 nucleotides are TGTGCCAGCAGCTTGGTGGGACAGGGACAAACCGGGGAGCTGTTTTTT.

The genes are TRBV5-4 and TRBJ2-5; 8 bases map to TRBD2. The CDR3 runs to 15 residues. Germline V CDR1 and CDR2: SGHNT, YYREEE (reference sequence). Trimming took 0 bases from V and 5 from J; bases not matched to a gene: 6. CDR3 nucleotides: TGTGCCAGCAGCTTGGGAGTAGCGGGACTGGAGACCCAGTACTTC. Translating gives CASSLGVAGLETQYF.

The CDR3 sequence: CASSTSGILQFF. The CDR3 region has the DNA TGTGCCAGTAGTACTAGCGGGATTTTGCAGTTCTTC. The V gene is TRBV19, the J gene TRBJ2-1; TRBD2 aligns across 9 bases. Germline V gene sequence: CDR1 LNHDA, CDR2 SQIVND (reference sequence). V lost 4 bases, J lost 12 bases, and 4 bases stayed unmatched. This CDR3 region has 12 residues.

The chain combines TRBV15 with TRBJ2-2; 10 bases match TRBD2. Germline CDR1 LNHNV, CDR2 YYDKDF (reference sequence). The junction had 5 bases not matched to a gene; V was cut back by 7 bases and J by 3 bases. The CDR3 is 15 amino acids. In DNA form, the CDR3 reads TGTGCCACCACCTTGAGCGGGGGGGACACCGGGGAGCTGTTTTTT. It yields the protein CATTLSGGDTGELFF.

The V call is TRBV6-1, the J call TRBJ2-7; D not resolved. Trimming pared 2 bases from V and 2 bases from J, leaving 7 bases between. The V gene's germline CDR1 is MNHNS and CDR2 SASEGT. CDR3 length equals 13 residues. CDR3 in amino acids: CASSEPGPYEQYF. The DNA of the CDR3 is TGTGCCAGCAGTGAACCGGGTCCCTACGAGCAGTACTTC.

This chain uses TRBV25-1 with TRBJ2-5; a possible D gene is TRBD2 (6 bases). The CDR3 contains 14 residues. The germline CDR1 and CDR2 sequences are MGHDK and SYGVNS. Deletions cut 8 bases from V and 1 base from J, with 14 bases between. DNA for the CDR3: TGTGCCAGCCGCCGCGGGACCATCCAAGAGACCCAGTACTTC. Protein sequence: CASRRGTIQETQYF.

The rearrangement uses TRBV19 and TRBJ1-1, with D tentatively TRBD1 (6 bases). Trimming pared 3 bases from V and 6 bases from J, leaving 11 bases between. CDR3 size: 13 residues. Germline CDR1 is LNHDA and CDR2 is SQIVND (reference sequence). The CDR3 loop is CASSIYGGAEAFF. For the CDR3, the DNA is TGTGCCAGTAGTATTTATGGGGGCGCTGAAGCTTTCTTT. Full variable domain (missing parts from reference TRBV19 and TRBJ1-1): DGGITQSPKYLFRKEGQNVTLSCEQNLNHDAMYWYRQDPGQGLRLIYYSQIVNDFQKGDIAEGYSVSREKKESFPLTVTSAQKNPTAFYLCASSIYGGAEAFFGQGTRLTVV.

The rearrangement links TRBV30 to TRBJ2-1; 8 bases map to TRBD2. V shed 3 bases, J shed 1 base, and the junction held 8 bases outside the gene matches. Germline V CDR1 and CDR2: GTSNPN, SVGIG (reference sequence). The CDR3 spans 16 residues. CDR3 in DNA: TGTGCCTGGAGCGACTCCACGGGGGGGTCCTACAATGAGCAGTTCTTC. This gives the protein CAWSDSTGGSYNEQFF. Full variable domain (outside the CDR3, taken from reference TRBV30 and TRBJ2-1): SQTIHQWPATLVQPVGSPLSLECTVEGTSNPNLYWYRQAAGRGLQLLFYSVGIGQISSEVPQNLSASRPQDRQFILSSKKLLLSDSGFYLCAWSDSTGGSYNEQFFGPGTRLTVL.

The J gene is TRBJ2-7, the V gene TRBV9; the match to TRBD1 covers 8 bases. Germline loops: CDR1 SGDLS, CDR2 YYNGEE. There are 15 residues in the CDR3. The junction had 6 bases not matched to a gene; V was cut back by 1 base and J by 3 bases. The CDR3 sequence: CASSVSTGTGYEQYF. The CDR3 bases are TGTGCCAGCAGCGTATCCACCGGGACAGGCTACGAGCAGTACTTC.

The V call is TRBV29-1, the J call TRBJ1-2; D perhaps matches TRBD1 (6 bases). This CDR3 region has 12 residues. Per germline, CDR1 SQVTM and CDR2 ANQGSEA. The V and J ends lost 7 bases and 8 bases respectively, with 17 bases between them. CDR3 DNA sequence: TGCAGCGCGGGACAATCCCATCAAGGCTACACCTTC. The encoded protein is CSAGQSHQGYTF.

This clone was counted only a few times. J is TRBJ1-2 and V is TRBV25-1, with 7 bases lining up with TRBD1. J gave up 8 bases and V 4 bases, and 4 bases lay outside the gene matches. CDR1 is MGHDK and CDR2 is SYGVNS in the germline V gene. This CDR3 region has 12 residues. The CDR3 is CASSVQTGGYTF. In DNA, the CDR3 is TGTGCCAGCAGTGTTCAGACAGGGGGCTACACCTTC.

The rearrangement joins TRBV7-6 to TRBJ2-7, with a possible D match to TRBD1 (6 bases). Germline V CDR1 and CDR2: SGHVS, FNYEAQ. The V end lost 5 bases, the J end lost 3 bases, and 11 bases lay between the germline ends. The CDR3 loop spans 13 amino acids. The DNA of the CDR3 is TGTGCCAGCAGCGCAGGGACAAGCTACGAGCAGTACTTC. This encodes CASSAGTSYEQYF.

The chain links TRBV30 to TRBJ2-1; D is possibly TRBD1 (5 bases). The germline V and J ends were trimmed by 5 bases and 4 bases, with 12 bases remaining between them. CDR3 size: 13 residues. Germline CDR1 is GTSNPN and CDR2 is SVGIG (reference sequence). The CDR3 DNA reads TGTGCCTGGGGAAGCGACAGTTACAATGAGCAGTTCTTC. Amino acid sequence: CAWGSDSYNEQFF.

The chain carries TRBV5-1 and TRBJ2-3; D is possibly TRBD2 (5 bases). V lost 0 bases, J lost 4 bases, and 6 bases lay in between. The CDR3 spans 13 residues. CDR1 and CDR2 from the germline V gene are SGHRS and YFSETQ. Here the CDR3 reads CASSLALADTQYF. The CDR3 bases are TGCGCCAGCAGCTTGGCACTAGCAGATACGCAGTATTTT.

The chain links TRBV19 to TRBJ2-2, with 9 bases identical to TRBD1. J gave up 2 bases and V 5 bases, and 6 bases lay outside the gene matches. Germline CDR1 and CDR2: LNHDA and SQIVND (reference sequence). This CDR3 is 16 amino acids long. The CDR3 is CASSAHRGRNTGELFF. In DNA form, the CDR3 reads TGTGCCAGTAGTGCCCACAGGGGGCGAAACACCGGGGAGCTGTTTTTT.

The chain carries TRBV5-1 and TRBJ2-3, with TRBD1 matching over 9 bases. The CDR3 extends over 15 amino acids. Germline loops: CDR1 SGHRS, CDR2 YFSETQ. V lost 0 bases, J lost 4 bases, and 3 bases stayed unmatched. CDR3 DNA sequence: TGCGCCAGCAGCTTGGACAGGGGGCATGCAGATACGCAGTATTTT. It specifies CASSLDRGHADTQYF.

The chain couples TRBV7-8 to TRBJ2-6; D not resolved. Germline CDR1 and CDR2: SGHVS and FQNEAQ. The CDR3 is 17 residues long. V dropped 4 bases and J dropped 0 bases, with 13 bases sitting between them. The CDR3 DNA is TGTGCCAGCAGCTCGGCGACATCTCGCTCTGGGGCCAACGTCCTGACTTTC. Translation gives CASSSATSRSGANVLTF.